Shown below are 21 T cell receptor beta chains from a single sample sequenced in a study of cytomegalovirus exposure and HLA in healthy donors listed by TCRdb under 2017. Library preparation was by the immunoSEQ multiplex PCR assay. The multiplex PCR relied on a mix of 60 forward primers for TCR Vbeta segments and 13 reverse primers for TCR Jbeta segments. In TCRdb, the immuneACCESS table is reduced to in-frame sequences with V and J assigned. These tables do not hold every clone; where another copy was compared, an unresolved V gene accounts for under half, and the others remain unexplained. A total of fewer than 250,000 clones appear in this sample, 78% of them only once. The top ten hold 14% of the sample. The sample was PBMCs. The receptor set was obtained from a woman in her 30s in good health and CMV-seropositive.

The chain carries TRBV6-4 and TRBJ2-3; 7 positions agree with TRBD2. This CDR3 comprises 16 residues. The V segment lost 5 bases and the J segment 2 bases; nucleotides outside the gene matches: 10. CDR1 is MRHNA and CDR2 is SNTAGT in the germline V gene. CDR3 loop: CASSSSLSGATDTQYF. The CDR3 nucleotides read TGTGCCAGCAGTTCCTCATTAAGCGGGGCCACAGATACGCAGTATTTT.

The CDR3 region has the DNA TGCGCCAGCAGTGAGACTAGCACAGATACGCAGTATTTT. Translation gives CASSETSTDTQYF. The chain recombines TRBV10-1 with TRBJ2-3; no definite D call. The germline gives CDR1 WNHNN, CDR2 SYGVQD (reference sequence). The CDR3 contains 13 residues. The V gene lost 2 bases and the J gene lost 0 bases, with 3 bases spanning the gap.

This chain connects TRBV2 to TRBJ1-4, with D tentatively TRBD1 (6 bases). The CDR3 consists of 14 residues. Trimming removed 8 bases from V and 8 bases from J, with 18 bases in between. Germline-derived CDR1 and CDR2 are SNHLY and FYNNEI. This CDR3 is CASGNVGAREKLFF. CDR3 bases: TGTGCCAGCGGGAACGTGGGGGCGCGGGAAAAACTGTTTTTT.

CDR3 bases: TGTGCCAGCAGCGTCCGGCTGGGACTTGGGAATGAGCAGTTCTTC. This encodes CASSVRLGLGNEQFF. The V call is TRBV9, the J call TRBJ2-1; a possible D gene is TRBD2 (6 bases). This CDR3 comprises 15 residues. Germline assignment: CDR1 SGDLS and CDR2 YYNGEE. V was shortened by 2 bases and J by 7 bases, with 16 bases between the two germline ends.

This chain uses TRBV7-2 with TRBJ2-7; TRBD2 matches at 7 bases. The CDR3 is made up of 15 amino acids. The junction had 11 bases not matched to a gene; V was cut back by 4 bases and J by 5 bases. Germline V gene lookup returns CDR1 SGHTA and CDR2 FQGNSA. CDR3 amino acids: CASSYGRLAANEQYF. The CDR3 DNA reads TGTGCCAGCAGCTATGGGCGGCTAGCGGCAAACGAGCAGTACTTC.

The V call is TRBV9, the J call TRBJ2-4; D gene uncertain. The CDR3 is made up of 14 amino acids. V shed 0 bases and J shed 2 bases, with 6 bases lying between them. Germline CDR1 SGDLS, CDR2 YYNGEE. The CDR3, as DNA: TGTGCCAGCAGCGTAGACGGGTCCAAAAACATTCAGTACTTC. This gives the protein CASSVDGSKNIQYF.

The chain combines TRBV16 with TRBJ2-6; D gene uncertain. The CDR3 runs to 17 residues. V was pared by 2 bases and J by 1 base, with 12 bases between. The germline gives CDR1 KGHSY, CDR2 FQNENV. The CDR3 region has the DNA TGTGCCAGCAGCCAACGCACGCGGAGTTCTGGGGCCAACGTCCTGACTTTC. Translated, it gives CASSQRTRSSGANVLTF.

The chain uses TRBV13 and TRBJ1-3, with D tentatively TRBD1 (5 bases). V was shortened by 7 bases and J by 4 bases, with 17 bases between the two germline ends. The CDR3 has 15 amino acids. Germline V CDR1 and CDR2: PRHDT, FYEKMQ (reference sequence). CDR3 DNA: TGTGCCAGCACCCGGGGGGGGACGGCCGGAAACACCATATATTTT. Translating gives CASTRGGTAGNTIYF.

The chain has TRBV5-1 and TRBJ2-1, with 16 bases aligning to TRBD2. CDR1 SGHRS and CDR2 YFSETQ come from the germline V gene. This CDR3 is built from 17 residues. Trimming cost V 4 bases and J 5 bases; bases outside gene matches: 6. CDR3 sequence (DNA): TGCGCCAGCAGCATGGGACTAGCGGGGGGGCTCGACAATGAGCAGTTCTTC. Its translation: CASSMGLAGGLDNEQFF.

CDR3 in DNA: TGTGCCAGCAGGGACTACCATACCTACGAGCAGTACTTC. Translating it yields CASRDYHTYEQYF. The chain carries TRBV2 and TRBJ2-7; a possible D gene is TRBD2 (6 bases). The V and J ends lost 6 bases and 2 bases respectively, with 11 bases between them. This CDR3 contains 13 residues. Per the germline V gene, CDR1 is SNHLY and CDR2 is FYNNEI.

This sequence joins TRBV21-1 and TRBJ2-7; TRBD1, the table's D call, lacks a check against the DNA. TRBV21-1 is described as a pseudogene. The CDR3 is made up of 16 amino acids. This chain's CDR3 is CASSKEDRRITYEQYF. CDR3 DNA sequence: TGTGCCAGCAGCAAAGAGGACAGGAGAATAACCTACGAGCAGTACTTC.

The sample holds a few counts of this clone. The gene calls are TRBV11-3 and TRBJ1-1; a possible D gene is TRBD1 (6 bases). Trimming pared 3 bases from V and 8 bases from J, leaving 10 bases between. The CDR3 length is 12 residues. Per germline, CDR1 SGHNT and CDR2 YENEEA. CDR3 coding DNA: TGTGCCAGCAGCTTCTCCGGGACAGAAGCTTTCTTT. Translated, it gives CASSFSGTEAFF.

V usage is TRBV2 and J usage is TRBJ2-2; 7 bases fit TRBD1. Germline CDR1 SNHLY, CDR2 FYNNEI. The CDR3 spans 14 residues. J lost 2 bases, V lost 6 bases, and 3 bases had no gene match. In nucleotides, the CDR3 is TGTGCCAGCAGGAGACAGGGAAACACCGGGGAGCTGTTTTTT. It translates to CASRRQGNTGELFF.

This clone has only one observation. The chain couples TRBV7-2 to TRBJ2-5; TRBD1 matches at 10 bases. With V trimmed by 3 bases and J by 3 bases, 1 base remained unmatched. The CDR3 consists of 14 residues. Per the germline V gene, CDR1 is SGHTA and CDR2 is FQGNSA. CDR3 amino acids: CASSLTGGEETQYF. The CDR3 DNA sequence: TGTGCCAGCAGCTTGACAGGGGGCGAAGAGACCCAGTACTTC.

The CDR3 reads CASSLLGQGNTEAFF. In nucleotides, the CDR3 is TGTGCCAGCAGTTTATTGGGACAGGGGAACACTGAAGCTTTCTTT. This chain joins TRBV27 and TRBJ1-1, with TRBD1 matching 9 bases. The CDR3 sequence is 15 residues long. V was pared by 1 base and J by 1 base, with 1 base of the junction left unmatched. The germline V gene has CDR1 MNHEY and CDR2 SMNVEV (reference sequence).

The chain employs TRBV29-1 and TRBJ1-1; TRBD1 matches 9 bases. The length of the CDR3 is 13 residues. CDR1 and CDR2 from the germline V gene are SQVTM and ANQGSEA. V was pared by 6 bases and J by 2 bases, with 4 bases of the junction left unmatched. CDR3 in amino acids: CSVRQGVNTEAFF. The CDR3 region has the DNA TGCAGCGTCAGACAGGGGGTAAACACTGAAGCTTTCTTT.

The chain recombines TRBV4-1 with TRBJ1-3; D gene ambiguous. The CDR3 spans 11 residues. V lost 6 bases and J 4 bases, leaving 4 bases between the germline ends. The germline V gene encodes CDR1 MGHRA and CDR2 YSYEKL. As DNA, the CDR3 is TGCGCCAGCAGGGCAGGAAACACCATATATTTT. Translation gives CASRAGNTIYF.

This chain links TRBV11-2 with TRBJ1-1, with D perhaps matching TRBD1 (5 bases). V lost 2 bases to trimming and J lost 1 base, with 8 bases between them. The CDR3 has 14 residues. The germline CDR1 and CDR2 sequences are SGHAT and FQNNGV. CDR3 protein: CASSLTGPNTEAFF. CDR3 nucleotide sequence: TGTGCCAGCAGCTTAACAGGCCCGAACACTGAAGCTTTCTTT.

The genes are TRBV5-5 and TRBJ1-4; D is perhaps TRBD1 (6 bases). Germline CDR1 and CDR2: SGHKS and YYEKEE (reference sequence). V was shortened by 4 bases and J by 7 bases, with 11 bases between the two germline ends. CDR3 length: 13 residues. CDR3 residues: CASSVGAGEKLFF. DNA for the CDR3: TGTGCCAGCAGCGTGGGGGCGGGTGAAAAACTGTTTTTT.

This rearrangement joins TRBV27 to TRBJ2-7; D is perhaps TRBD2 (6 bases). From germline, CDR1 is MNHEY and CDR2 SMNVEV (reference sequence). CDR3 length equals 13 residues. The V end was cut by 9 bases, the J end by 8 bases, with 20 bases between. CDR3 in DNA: TGTGCCAGTCGAACGGAGGGAAGTCAGCAGCAGTACTTC. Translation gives CASRTEGSQQQYF.

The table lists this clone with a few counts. CDR3 DNA: TGTGCCAGTAGTATCAAGGGGAGGCACTATGGCTACACCTTC. Protein: CASSIKGRHYGYTF. The rearrangement joins TRBV19 to TRBJ1-2; maybe TRBD1 (5 bases). Germline assignment: CDR1 LNHDA and CDR2 SQIVND (reference sequence). This CDR3 is built from 14 residues. With 3 bases removed from V and 3 bases from J, the gap between germline ends came to 11 bases.